These 3 T cell receptor beta chains were sequenced from one sample in a study of blood T cell repertoires in COVID-19 (dated by TCRdb to the early 2020s). Libraries were prepared through the immunoSEQ multiplex PCR assay. TCRdb re-hosts the immuneACCESS table, in-frame sequences only. Its copies lack some clones; in the studies checked, an unresolved V gene accounts for under half of them, and the cause for the rest is not known. The sample profile shows around 210,000 clones; 70% to 90% of them were found once. 0.95% of the sample is in the top ten clones. The sequenced material came from peripheral blood. The receptors derive from a man aged 55 to 69 with COVID-19, enrolled during active disease.

This clone was recorded once. The CDR3 reads CASSDYYNEQFF. The DNA for the CDR3 is TGTGCCAGCAGCGACTACTACAATGAGCAGTTCTTC. The V and J genes are TRBV3-1 (or the pseudogene TRBV3-2) and TRBJ2-1, with D possibly being TRBD2 (5 bases). V gave up 5 bases and J gave up 3 bases, with 5 bases separating them. Germline CDR1 LGHDT, CDR2 YNNKEL (reference sequence). The CDR3 is 12 amino acids.

The sample holds a few counts of this clone. The rearrangement joins TRBV5-1 to TRBJ2-7; tentative D call: TRBD1 (6 bases). Germline CDR1 and CDR2: SGHRS and YFSETQ. V lost 3 bases, J lost 6 bases, and 10 bases lay in between. The CDR3 consists of 12 residues. This CDR3 is CASSSTGPEQYF. The CDR3, as DNA: TGCGCCAGCAGCTCGACAGGCCCCGAGCAGTACTTC. The whole variable domain, remainder taken from reference TRBV5-1 and TRBJ2-7, is KAGVTQTPRYLIKTRGQQVTLSCSPISGHRSVSWYQQTPGQGLQFLFEYFSETQRNKGNFPGRFSGRQFSNSRSEMNVSTLELGDSALYLCASSSTGPEQYFGPGTRLTVT.

This chain connects TRBV7-8 to TRBJ2-1, with D possibly TRBD2 on 5 matching bases. This CDR3 region has 17 residues. Germline V gives CDR1 SGHVS, CDR2 FQNEAQ. V gave up 2 bases and J gave up 4 bases, with 18 bases separating them. CDR3 sequence reads: CASSLTARGRGYNEQFF. DNA of the CDR3: TGTGCCAGCAGCTTAACCGCCCGCGGGCGAGGATACAATGAGCAGTTCTTC.